This TCR beta chain is drawn from a study of T cell responses to AZD1222 COVID-19 vaccine. Study in general: Researchers grouped second doses given at about 4 or about 12 weeks into one pool. Study-wide results and limits: Just 6 or 7 people given AZD1222 tested seropositive at baseline. Recipients of two AZD1222 doses showed rising Spike-specific TCR breadth and depth. Across the whole spike, CD4 TCRs peaked at regions 160-218 and 743-854.

Method: immunoSEQ multiplex PCR; TCRdb's copy keeps in-frame clones and lacks some. This table holds approximately 110,000 clones, around 94% found once. A few counts support this clone. Its specificity is unknown. Trimming at V came to 10 bases and at J to 4 bases, leaving 8 bases not matched to a gene. This CDR3 contains 14 residues. Germline CDR1 reads MDHEN; CDR2 reads SYDVKM. The rearrangement links TRBV28 to TRBJ2-2; 8 bases fit TRBD2. Sample: peripheral blood, taken on day 0 of AZD1222 vaccination. The TCR was taken from an adult in good health. In DNA, the CDR3 is TGTGCCACACGGGAGGGCCATTCCACCGGGGAGCTGTTTTTT. Residues: CATREGHSTGELFF. The full variable domain, with the rest looked up from reference TRBV28 and TRBJ2-2, is DVKVTQSSRYLVKRTGEKVFLECVQDMDHENMFWYRQDPGLGLRLIYFSYDVKMKEKGDIPEGYSVSREKKERFSLILESASTNQTSMYLCATREGHSTGELFFGEGSRLTVL.